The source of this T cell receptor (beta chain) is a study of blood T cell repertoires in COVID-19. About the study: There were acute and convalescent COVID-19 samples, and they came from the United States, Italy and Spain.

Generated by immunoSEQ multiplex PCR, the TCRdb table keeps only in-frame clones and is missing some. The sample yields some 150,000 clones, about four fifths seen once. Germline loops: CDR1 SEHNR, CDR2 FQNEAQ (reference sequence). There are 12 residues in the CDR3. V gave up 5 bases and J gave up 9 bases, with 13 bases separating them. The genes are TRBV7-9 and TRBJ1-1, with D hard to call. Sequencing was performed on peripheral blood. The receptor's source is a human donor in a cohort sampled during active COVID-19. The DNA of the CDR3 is TGTGCCAGCAGCCTCCACGGGGTACAAGCTTTCTTT. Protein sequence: CASSLHGVQAFF.